Below, 32 T cell receptor beta chains from the same sample are listed, as sequenced in a study of cytotoxic CD8 clonotypes in ibrutinib-treated CLL. Data came from immunoSEQ multiplex PCR; TCRdb stores just in-frame clones and leaves some out. The table has some 150,000 clones, approximately 80% seen once. The input for sequencing was PBMCs, taken after 12 months of ibrutinib treatment. All receptors derive from a human donor with chronic lymphocytic leukemia.

There are a few counts of this clone. This sequence joins TRBV6-1 and TRBJ1-2; D may be TRBD1 (6 bases). The CDR3 consists of 16 residues. CDR1 is MNHNS, CDR2 SASEGT, per germline. V was cut by 0 bases and J by 4 bases, with 15 bases left in between. CDR3 sequence reads: CASSEAPQGVSYGYTF. The CDR3 DNA follows: TGTGCCAGCAGTGAAGCTCCACAGGGAGTATCCTATGGCTACACCTTC.

The chain employs TRBV7-7 and TRBJ2-2; a possible D gene is TRBD2 (5 bases). Germline CDR1 reads SSHAT; CDR2 reads FNYEAQ (reference sequence). The V end lost 7 bases, the J end lost 6 bases, and 15 bases lay between the germline ends. The CDR3 consists of 14 residues. CDR3 amino acids: CASTSLSGSGELFF. DNA for the CDR3: TGTGCCAGCACCTCGCTTTCGGGGTCCGGGGAGCTGTTTTTT.

The chain joins TRBV18 to TRBJ2-2; 7 bases align to TRBD1. After removal of 1 base from V and 3 bases from J, the junction contained 5 bases not matched to a gene. The CDR3 has 16 amino acids. In germline, CDR1 is KGHSH, CDR2 LQKENI. CDR3 nucleotide sequence: TGTGCCAGCTCACCACTAGGGGGCTTTGACACCGGGGAGCTGTTTTTT. Translation: CASSPLGGFDTGELFF.

The chain has TRBV7-2 and TRBJ2-7; tentatively, D is TRBD1 (6 bases). V was cut by 5 bases and J by 1 base, with 15 bases left in between. The CDR3 is made up of 15 amino acids. Germline CDR1 reads SGHTA; CDR2 reads FQGNSA. The CDR3 sequence: CASSIRGSNSYEQYF. The CDR3 bases are TGTGCCAGCAGCATAAGGGGGAGCAATTCCTACGAGCAGTACTTC.

The chain carries TRBV29-1 and TRBJ2-3; D might be TRBD2 (6 bases). Deletions cut 6 bases from V and 4 bases from J, with 14 bases between. Germline V gives CDR1 SQVTM, CDR2 ANQGSEA. This CDR3 comprises 13 residues. Here the CDR3 reads CSVPGLAPDTQYF. The CDR3 DNA sequence: TGCAGCGTCCCGGGACTGGCCCCAGATACGCAGTATTTT.

The V gene is TRBV7-2, the J gene TRBJ1-2; D unresolved. Between the trimmed V and J ends, which lost 1 base and 2 bases, there was a span of 8 bases. Germline CDR1 reads SGHTA; CDR2 reads FQGNSA. CDR3 length: 14 amino acids. The CDR3, as DNA: TGTGCCAGCAGCTTAGGGCAGATCAACTATGGCTACACCTTC. Amino acid sequence: CASSLGQINYGYTF. The full variable domain, its missing parts supplied by reference TRBV7-2 and TRBJ1-2, is GAGVSQSPSNKVTEKGKDVELRCDPISGHTALYWYRQSLGQGLEFLIYFQGNSAPDKSGLPSDRFSAERTGGSVSTLTIQRTQQEDSAVYLCASSLGQINYGYTFGSGTRLTVV.

This rearrangement joins TRBV6-4 to TRBJ2-7, with 7 bases fitting TRBD1. With 2 bases clipped from V and 6 bases from J, the junction kept 31 bases outside the gene matches. Germline lookup yields CDR1 MRHNA and CDR2 SNTAGT. The length of the CDR3 is 22 residues. The CDR3: CASSDDIRDDRASPTVACEQYF. DNA of the CDR3: TGTGCCAGCAGTGACGACATTCGGGACGACAGGGCGAGTCCTACGGTTGCGTGCGAGCAGTACTTC.

CDR3 bases: TGTGCCAGCAGTTTACAGGGTGTAGGAAACACCATATATTTT. Translation: CASSLQGVGNTIYF. The chain combines TRBV27 with TRBJ1-3, with D maybe TRBD1 (5 bases). The V gene's germline CDR1 is MNHEY and CDR2 SMNVEV (reference sequence). The CDR3 sequence is 14 residues long. Trimming shortened V by 2 bases and J by 4 bases, and 9 bases separated the two germline ends.

Here the CDR3 reads CASSLGGFRGNTIYF. CDR3 coding DNA: TGTGCCAGCAGCTTAGGGGGCTTCCGGGGAAACACCATATATTTT. The chain joins TRBV7-9 to TRBJ1-3; D may be TRBD1 (5 bases). CDR1 and CDR2 from the germline V gene are SEHNR and FQNEAQ (reference sequence). V lost 1 base and J lost 4, with 11 bases in between. The CDR3 covers 15 residues.

The chain has TRBV4-1 and TRBJ2-3; D not certain. CDR3 length equals 14 residues. Germline-derived CDR1 and CDR2 are MGHRA and YSYEKL. Trimming stripped 1 base from V and 2 bases from J, with 7 bases between. The CDR3 reads CASSQGSFTDTQYF. CDR3 nucleotides: TGCGCCAGCAGCCAAGGCTCATTCACAGATACGCAGTATTTT.

The V gene is TRBV27, the J gene TRBJ1-2; the match to TRBD1 covers 10 bases. The germline V gene encodes CDR1 MNHEY and CDR2 SMNVEV (reference sequence). V was pared by 5 bases and J by 6 bases, with 3 bases of the junction left unmatched. The CDR3 length is 13 residues. CDR3 in DNA: TGTGCCAGCAGTCCGGGACAGGGGAATGGCTACACCTTC. Translation: CASSPGQGNGYTF.

V usage is TRBV5-1 and J usage is TRBJ2-5; D ambiguous. The CDR3 has 15 residues. V was pared by 0 bases and J by 3 bases, with 12 bases between. Germline V lookup: CDR1 SGHRS, CDR2 YFSETQ. The CDR3 sequence is CASSLVGREKETQYF. DNA of the CDR3: TGCGCCAGCAGCTTGGTTGGTAGGGAAAAAGAGACCCAGTACTTC.

The chain recombines TRBV11-3 with TRBJ1-5; no clear D gene. Germline V CDR1 and CDR2: SGHNT, YENEEA. The V end lost 0 bases, the J end lost 0 bases, and 6 bases lay between the germline ends. This CDR3 is 15 amino acids long. This CDR3 reads CASSLDSGSNQPQHF. CDR3 nucleotide sequence: TGTGCCAGCAGCTTAGATTCCGGTAGCAATCAGCCCCAGCATTTT.

The V call is TRBV5-1, the J call TRBJ2-7; D remains ambiguous. Trimming took 3 bases from V and 0 from J, leaving 10 bases between them. This CDR3 has 14 residues. Per the germline V gene, CDR1 is SGHRS and CDR2 is YFSETQ. The CDR3 DNA sequence: TGCGCCAGCAGCTACGGCACGGGCTCCTACGAGCAGTACTTC. It yields the protein CASSYGTGSYEQYF.

The chain links TRBV4-2 to TRBJ2-3; D may be TRBD2 (6 bases). The V gene lost 4 bases and the J gene lost 0 bases, with 14 bases spanning the gap. This CDR3 is built from 16 residues. The V gene's germline CDR1 is LGHNA and CDR2 YNFKEQ. CDR3 in DNA: TGTGCCAGCAGCCCCTGGGTAGGGACTAGCACAGATACGCAGTATTTT. This sequence encodes CASSPWVGTSTDTQYF.

The V gene is TRBV15, the J gene TRBJ2-5; D is undetermined. This CDR3 is built from 14 residues. The V gene's germline CDR1 is LNHNV and CDR2 YYDKDF (reference sequence). V dropped 8 bases and J dropped 2 bases, with 15 bases sitting between them. This CDR3 reads CATSRTHGQETQYF. DNA of the CDR3: TGTGCCACCTCCCGAACACACGGACAAGAGACCCAGTACTTC.

V usage is TRBV6-4 and J usage is TRBJ1-2; 11 bases agree with TRBD1. This CDR3 region has 14 residues. V shed 6 bases and J 4 bases; nucleotides not matched to a gene: 4. Germline V gene sequence: CDR1 MRHNA, CDR2 SNTAGT. CDR3 amino acids: CASRGQGGSYGYTF. The CDR3 nucleotides read TGTGCCAGCAGGGGACAGGGGGGCTCCTATGGCTACACCTTC.

For this clone: Additional DNA sequences in this sample encode the identical CDR3. The chain combines TRBV9 with TRBJ2-1; 7 bases are shared with TRBD2. CDR3 length: 14 amino acids. Per the germline V gene, CDR1 is SGDLS and CDR2 is YYNGEE. Losses at the gene ends were 0 bases for V and 5 bases for J; bases not matched to a gene: 2. The CDR3 region has the DNA TGTGCCAGCAGCGTAGGCGGGAGTGACAATGAGCAGTTCTTC. Its translation is CASSVGGSDNEQFF.

The gene calls are TRBV19 and TRBJ1-1, with a weak D call TRBD1 (6 bases). V lost 4 bases to trimming and J lost 5 bases, with 14 bases between them. The CDR3 sequence is 14 residues long. Per the germline V gene, CDR1 is LNHDA and CDR2 is SQIVND (reference sequence). CDR3 residues: CASSTHRVGTEAFF. CDR3 bases: TGTGCCAGTAGTACCCACAGGGTTGGGACTGAAGCTTTCTTT.

This clone was seen repeatedly, ten times or more. V gene TRBV6-5 combines with J gene TRBJ2-5, with TRBD1 matching 7 bases. Germline CDR1 reads MNHEY; CDR2 reads SVGAGI. J gave up 1 base and V 8 bases, and 4 bases lay outside the gene matches. CDR3 size: 13 residues. The CDR3 nucleotides are TGTGCCAGCTATGGGACAGTCCAAGAGACCCAGTACTTC. Encoded protein: CASYGTVQETQYF.

This clone was observed a handful of times. The chain combines TRBV19 with TRBJ2-5, with 8 positions matching TRBD2. V gave up 0 bases and J gave up 4 bases; unmatched junction bases: 7. The CDR3 loop spans 16 amino acids. Germline-derived CDR1 and CDR2 are LNHDA and SQIVND (reference sequence). The CDR3 region has the DNA TGTGCCAGTAGTATAGATTCCAGCGGGAGTGGAGAGACCCAGTACTTC. As protein: CASSIDSSGSGETQYF.

This clone was picked up one time. V usage is TRBV10-3 and J usage is TRBJ1-4; D unresolved. Per germline, CDR1 ENHRY and CDR2 SYGVKD. This CDR3 comprises 15 residues. The germline V and J ends were trimmed by 2 bases and 8 bases, with 15 bases remaining between them. The CDR3 bases are TGTGCCATCAGTGAGGAATTAGGGCCCTTGGAAAAACTGTTTTTT. Translation gives CAISEELGPLEKLFF.

The gene calls are TRBV28 and TRBJ2-7, with D perhaps TRBD2 (6 bases). Looked up from germline, CDR1 is MDHEN and CDR2 is SYDVKM. Trimming stripped 7 bases from V and 7 bases from J, with 23 bases between. The CDR3 spans 15 residues. The CDR3 loop is CASNQGSAGGGEQYF. The CDR3 nucleotides are TGTGCCAGCAACCAAGGTTCGGCAGGTGGAGGGGAGCAGTACTTC.

V usage is TRBV7-8 and J usage is TRBJ2-2; TRBD1 might be the D (7 bases). CDR1 is SGHVS, CDR2 FQNEAQ, per germline. V lost 6 bases to trimming and J lost 7 bases, with 12 bases between them. The CDR3 extends over 13 amino acids. CDR3 nucleotides: TGTGCCAGCAGTCAGGGGGGTGGCGGGGAGCTGTTTTTT. This sequence encodes CASSQGGGGELFF. The entire variable domain, with the rest obtained from reference TRBV7-8 and TRBJ2-2, is as follows: GAGVSQSPRYKVAKRGQDVALRCDPISGHVSLFWYQQALGQGPEFLTYFQNEAQLDKSGLPSDRFFAERPEGSVSTLKIQRTQQEDSAVYLCASSQGGGGELFFGEGSRLTVL.

The chain links TRBV13 to TRBJ1-2, with 9 nucleotides matching TRBD1. The germline CDR1 and CDR2 sequences are PRHDT and FYEKMQ (reference sequence). The CDR3 totals 14 residues. V dropped 3 bases and J dropped 8; count of bases not matched to a gene: 7. CDR3 protein: CASSFFGQGKGYTF. The CDR3 DNA is TGTGCCAGCAGCTTCTTCGGACAGGGGAAGGGCTACACCTTC.

This clone has just one count. The chain links TRBV7-2 to TRBJ2-1, with 14 bases identical to TRBD2. J lost 9 bases, V lost 5 bases, and 6 bases had no gene match. The CDR3 consists of 15 residues. CDR1 and CDR2 from the germline V gene are SGHTA and FQGNSA. The DNA of the CDR3 is TGTGCCAGCAGCGGACGACTAGCGGGAGGGGGTGAGCAGTTCTTC. As protein: CASSGRLAGGGEQFF.

This chain joins TRBV10-3 and TRBJ1-2; D may be TRBD1 (5 bases). V lost 6 bases to trimming and J lost 0 bases, with 26 bases between them. Germline loops: CDR1 ENHRY, CDR2 SYGVKD. This CDR3 contains 19 residues. CDR3 coding DNA: TGTGCCATCAGGAGGCCCCCGGGCAGGGAGGCCCTAGCTAACTATGGCTACACCTTC. Amino acids: CAIRRPPGREALANYGYTF.

V is TRBV7-6 and J is TRBJ2-3, with 7 bases fitting TRBD1. Germline CDR1 SGHVS, CDR2 FNYEAQ. V gave up 6 bases and J gave up 6 bases; unmatched junction bases: 9. CDR3 size: 14 residues. The CDR3 protein is CASSREGARDTQYF. In nucleotides, the CDR3 is TGTGCCAGCAGTCGAGAGGGGGCGCGGGATACGCAGTATTTT.

The chain couples TRBV25-1 to TRBJ1-6, with TRBD1 as a possible D gene (6 bases). The CDR3 has 15 amino acids. Germline CDR1 reads MGHDK; CDR2 reads SYGVNS. Deletions cut 5 bases from V and 2 bases from J, with 10 bases between. DNA for the CDR3: TGTGCCAGCAGTACAGGGAGGACCTATAATTCACCCCTCCACTTT. It is translated as CASSTGRTYNSPLHF.

The chain has TRBV7-9 and TRBJ2-7; a possible D gene is TRBD1 (6 bases). This CDR3 contains 13 residues. Germline assignment: CDR1 SEHNR and CDR2 FQNEAQ (reference sequence). V gave up 3 bases and J gave up 2 bases, with 8 bases separating them. The CDR3 reads CASSFRGTYEQYF. DNA of the CDR3: TGTGCCAGCAGCTTCAGGGGCACCTACGAGCAGTACTTC.

This clone was recorded only once. The gene calls are TRBV30 and TRBJ2-2, with D uncertain. V dropped 3 bases and J dropped 8 bases, with 10 bases sitting between them. CDR1 is GTSNPN, CDR2 SVGIG, per germline (reference sequence). The CDR3 length is 12 residues. The CDR3 DNA reads as TGTGCCTGGAGAAGGAACCCGGGGGAGCTGTTTTTT. This codes for CAWRRNPGELFF.

The rearrangement joins TRBV5-6 to TRBJ1-1; the match to TRBD1 covers 9 bases. The V gene's germline CDR1 is SGHDT and CDR2 YYEEEE. V was clipped by 2 bases and J by 4 bases; unmatched bases: 12. CDR3 length equals 17 residues. CDR3 sequence: CASSLPGGQGIITEAFF. Here the CDR3 DNA reads TGTGCCAGCAGCTTACCCGGGGGACAGGGAATTATCACTGAAGCTTTCTTT.